This T cell receptor beta chain was recovered during a study of graft-versus-host responses after intestinal transplantation. Study overall: Transplant recipients had multivisceral, liver-intestinal, or isolated intestinal grafts. Anti-thymocyte globulin was used for induction in all recipients, who then took tacrolimus and steroids for approximately 3 years. Findings of the study overall: High graft-versus-host to host-versus-graft T cell clonal ratios marked allografts of patients with graft-donor macrochimerism. Peak circulating GvH clone levels tracked with early post-transplant HvG declines.

The data were produced by immunoSEQ multiplex PCR, yet TCRdb's version contains in-frame clones alone and is incomplete. Of some 100,000 clones listed, around 93% are singletons. This CDR3 is 15 amino acids long. CDR1 and CDR2 from the germline V gene are SGDLS and YYNGEE. Trimming removed 3 bases from V and 1 base from J; junction bases left unmatched: 6. For this clone: The antigen is undetermined.

The chain joins TRBV9 to TRBJ1-2; 7 bases match TRBD1. This specimen consisted of unstimulated CD8+ T cells sorted from spleen or lymph node cells, obtained before transplant. The source is a human donor who was the organ donor for an intestinal transplant. The CDR3: CASSEHRGFNYGYTF. The CDR3 DNA sequence: TGTGCCAGCAGCGAACACAGGGGATTTAACTATGGCTACACCTTC.